A selection of T cell receptor beta chains follows, all from one sample in a study of blood T cell repertoires in COVID-19. Some clones are missing from TCRdb's copy, which holds only in-frame ones; the method was immunoSEQ multiplex PCR. The sample shows around 250,000 clones, 90% of them seen only once. Sequencing input: peripheral blood. These receptors were collected from a woman in her sixties or seventies with COVID-19, enrolled during active disease. The CDR3 runs from the conserved cysteine through the conserved F or W. The order of the fields is D gene, V gene, clone size, J gene, CDR3 protein, CDR3 DNA. A D gene is named only where the DNA matches it firmly. The size of a clone is reported for some rows only, either as once, few or many, or as a class for expanded clones.

D gene: TRBD2
V gene: TRBV7-8
clone size: -
J gene: TRBJ2-1
CDR3 protein: CASSPRGLAGRNEQFF
CDR3 DNA: TGTGCCAGCAGCCCGCGGGGACTAGCGGGGCGGAATGAGCAGTTCTTC

D gene: -
V gene: TRBV7-9
clone size: -
J gene: TRBJ2-3
CDR3 protein: CASSLFSTDTQYF
CDR3 DNA: TGTGCCAGCAGCTTATTCTCCACAGATACGCAGTATTTT

D gene: TRBD1
V gene: TRBV27
clone size: few
J gene: TRBJ1-1
CDR3 protein: CASARILQGAKMNTEAFF
CDR3 DNA: TGTGCCAGCGCCCGCATCCTACAGGGGGCGAAGATGAACACTGAAGCTTTCTTT

D gene: -
V gene: TRBV7-2
clone size: -
J gene: TRBJ1-5
CDR3 protein: CASSLIQGIGNQPQHF
CDR3 DNA: TGTGCCAGCAGCTTAATCCAGGGGATCGGCAATCAGCCCCAGCATTTT

D gene: TRBD1
V gene: TRBV4-3
clone size: -
J gene: TRBJ2-1
CDR3 protein: CASSQDVGQGYDEQFF
CDR3 DNA: TGCGCCAGCAGCCAAGATGTGGGACAGGGGTATGATGAGCAGTTCTTC

D gene: -
V gene: TRBV6-5
clone size: -
J gene: TRBJ2-1
CDR3 protein: CASRPGQYNEQFF
CDR3 DNA: TGTGCCAGCAGGCCCGGACAGTACAATGAGCAGTTCTTC

D gene: TRBD1
V gene: TRBV3-1/TRBV3-2
clone size: -
J gene: TRBJ1-1
CDR3 protein: CASSQDWAGGLEAFF
CDR3 DNA: TGTGCCAGCAGCCAAGATTGGGCAGGGGGATTGGAAGCTTTCTTT

D gene: TRBD1
V gene: TRBV7-2
clone size: -
J gene: TRBJ1-6
CDR3 protein: CASTGQGGSYNSPLHF
CDR3 DNA: TGTGCCAGCACCGGACAGGGGGGCTCCTATAATTCACCCCTCCACTTT

D gene: -
V gene: TRBV7-2
clone size: -
J gene: TRBJ1-1
CDR3 protein: CASREWEGHRGTEAFF
CDR3 DNA: TGTGCCAGCAGGGAGTGGGAGGGGCATCGAGGGACTGAAGCTTTCTTT

D gene: -
V gene: TRBV7-3
clone size: once
J gene: TRBJ2-2
CDR3 protein: CASSFQGPTGELFF
CDR3 DNA: TGTGCCAGCAGCTTCCAGGGCCCAACCGGGGAGCTGTTTTTT

D gene: -
V gene: TRBV7-9
clone size: -
J gene: TRBJ1-1
CDR3 protein: CASSLFIGGRNTEAFF
CDR3 DNA: TGTGCCAGCAGCTTATTTATCGGGGGACGGAACACTGAAGCTTTCTTT

D gene: -
V gene: TRBV24-1
clone size: -
J gene: TRBJ2-2
CDR3 protein: CATSDSSFDRPNTGELFF
CDR3 DNA: TGTGCCACCAGTGATTCTTCGTTTGACAGGCCCAACACCGGGGAGCTGTTTTTT

D gene: -
V gene: TRBV11-3
clone size: -
J gene: TRBJ2-1
CDR3 protein: CASSLGHSPHNEQFF
CDR3 DNA: TGTGCCAGCAGCTTAGGACATTCGCCACACAATGAGCAGTTCTTC

D gene: -
V gene: TRBV7-9
clone size: -
J gene: TRBJ2-7
CDR3 protein: CASGLAGTSLEQYF
CDR3 DNA: TGTGCCAGCGGGCTAGCCGGGACTTCGCTCGAGCAGTACTTC

D gene: -
V gene: TRBV19
clone size: once
J gene: TRBJ1-2
CDR3 protein: CASSQTGMDYGYTF
CDR3 DNA: TGTGCCAGTAGCCAAACAGGGATGGACTATGGCTACACCTTC

D gene: TRBD2
V gene: TRBV4-2
clone size: few
J gene: TRBJ2-2
CDR3 protein: CASSTRTSGVDGELFF
CDR3 DNA: TGTGCCAGCAGCACCCGGACTAGCGGGGTGGACGGGGAGCTGTTTTTT

D gene: -
V gene: TRBV24-1
clone size: -
J gene: TRBJ2-7
CDR3 protein: CATPRGGVPYEQYF
CDR3 DNA: TGTGCCACCCCCCGGGGCGGGGTCCCTTACGAGCAGTACTTC

D gene: -
V gene: TRBV20-1
clone size: -
J gene: TRBJ1-2
CDR3 protein: CSASDGRYYGYTF
CDR3 DNA: TGCAGTGCTAGTGATGGCAGGTACTATGGCTACACCTTC

D gene: -
V gene: TRBV9
clone size: once
J gene: TRBJ2-2
CDR3 protein: CASSVRGSGELFF
CDR3 DNA: TGTGCCAGCAGCGTACGGGGTAGCGGGGAGCTGTTTTTT

D gene: TRBD1
V gene: TRBV5-1
clone size: -
J gene: TRBJ1-1
CDR3 protein: CASSAGDRANTEAFF
CDR3 DNA: TGCGCCAGCAGCGCAGGGGACAGAGCGAACACTGAAGCTTTCTTT

D gene: TRBD1
V gene: TRBV7-9
clone size: -
J gene: TRBJ1-1
CDR3 protein: CASSLRDRNTEAFF
CDR3 DNA: TGTGCCAGCAGCCTCCGGGACAGGAACACTGAAGCTTTCTTT

D gene: -
V gene: TRBV6-2/TRBV6-3
clone size: -
J gene: TRBJ1-5
CDR3 protein: CASSSPRSNQPQHF
CDR3 DNA: TGTGCCAGCAGTAGCCCGAGGAGCAATCAGCCCCAGCATTTT

D gene: TRBD2
V gene: TRBV11-2
clone size: -
J gene: TRBJ2-5
CDR3 protein: CASSFGRGGRETQYF
CDR3 DNA: TGTGCCAGCAGCTTCGGACGGGGGGGCCGCGAGACCCAGTACTTC

D gene: -
V gene: TRBV14
clone size: -
J gene: TRBJ1-2
CDR3 protein: CASSQDTLRYGYTF
CDR3 DNA: TGTGCCAGCAGCCAGGACACCCTTCGATATGGCTACACCTTC

D gene: TRBD1
V gene: TRBV6-6
clone size: -
J gene: TRBJ1-4
CDR3 protein: CASSWDRRAEKLFF
CDR3 DNA: TGTGCCAGCAGTTGGGACAGGCGTGCTGAAAAACTGTTTTTT

D gene: TRBD1
V gene: TRBV18
clone size: -
J gene: TRBJ1-2
CDR3 protein: CASSPMVDRDSGYTF
CDR3 DNA: TGTGCCAGCTCACCGATGGTGGACAGGGATTCTGGCTACACCTTC

D gene: TRBD1
V gene: TRBV19
clone size: -
J gene: TRBJ2-7
CDR3 protein: CASNRGQGASPTYEQYF
CDR3 DNA: TGTGCCAGTAATCGGGGACAGGGGGCGTCCCCTACCTACGAGCAGTACTTC

D gene: -
V gene: TRBV13
clone size: -
J gene: TRBJ2-1
CDR3 protein: CASNFRGEGSYNEQFF
CDR3 DNA: TGTGCCAGTAACTTTAGAGGTGAGGGTTCCTACAATGAGCAGTTCTTC

D gene: -
V gene: TRBV11-3
clone size: -
J gene: TRBJ2-2
CDR3 protein: CASSPSAGATGELFF
CDR3 DNA: TGTGCCAGCAGCCCCTCGGCAGGGGCCACCGGGGAGCTGTTTTTT

D gene: -
V gene: TRBV2
clone size: -
J gene: TRBJ1-1
CDR3 protein: CASSGNGAEAFF
CDR3 DNA: TGTGCCAGCAGTGGCAACGGGGCTGAAGCTTTCTTT

D gene: -
V gene: TRBV5-1
clone size: -
J gene: TRBJ1-1
CDR3 protein: CASSLAGGRTEAFF
CDR3 DNA: TGCGCCAGCAGCTTGGCGGGGGGACGCACTGAAGCTTTCTTT

D gene: TRBD1
V gene: TRBV5-6
clone size: -
J gene: TRBJ1-2
CDR3 protein: CASSLGRGHGYTF
CDR3 DNA: TGTGCCAGCAGCTTGGGCAGGGGGCATGGCTACACCTTC

D gene: -
V gene: TRBV21-1
clone size: -
J gene: TRBJ1-5
CDR3 protein: CASSNDGTLRHPQHF
CDR3 DNA: TGTGCCAGCAGCAACGACGGGACTCTCCGGCATCCCCAGCATTTT

D gene: -
V gene: TRBV19
clone size: once
J gene: TRBJ2-1
CDR3 protein: CASSISFRLENGEQFF
CDR3 DNA: TGTGCCAGTAGTATCTCGTTTCGCTTAGAGAACGGTGAGCAGTTCTTC

D gene: -
V gene: TRBV30
clone size: -
J gene: TRBJ2-7
CDR3 protein: CAWSETASYEQYF
CDR3 DNA: TGTGCCTGGAGCGAGACAGCTTCCTACGAGCAGTACTTC

D gene: -
V gene: TRBV2
clone size: few
J gene: TRBJ1-5
CDR3 protein: CASIPGGGRGPQHF
CDR3 DNA: TGTGCCAGCATTCCGGGGGGCGGCCGGGGGCCCCAGCATTTT

D gene: TRBD2
V gene: TRBV9
clone size: -
J gene: TRBJ2-7
CDR3 protein: CASSSWTSGSSEQYF
CDR3 DNA: TGTGCCAGCAGCTCATGGACTAGCGGCTCCTCCGAGCAGTACTTC

D gene: -
V gene: TRBV25-1
clone size: -
J gene: TRBJ2-7
CDR3 protein: CASRNRQAPYEQYF
CDR3 DNA: TGTGCCAGCAGAAATAGACAGGCACCCTACGAGCAGTACTTC

D gene: -
V gene: TRBV6-5
clone size: -
J gene: TRBJ1-4
CDR3 protein: CASSLGQGAGEKLFF
CDR3 DNA: TGTGCCAGCAGTTTGGGTCAGGGTGCTGGTGAAAAACTGTTTTTT

D gene: TRBD1
V gene: TRBV5-8
clone size: -
J gene: TRBJ1-4
CDR3 protein: CASSSGQTNEKLFF
CDR3 DNA: TGTGCCAGCAGTTCGGGACAGACTAATGAAAAACTGTTTTTT

D gene: -
V gene: TRBV10-2
clone size: -
J gene: TRBJ1-3
CDR3 protein: CASSGVLGASTGNTIYF
CDR3 DNA: TGCGCCAGCAGTGGAGTGTTAGGGGCGTCAACTGGAAACACCATATATTTT

D gene: TRBD1
V gene: TRBV18
clone size: -
J gene: TRBJ2-2
CDR3 protein: CASSLRTGQGSGTGELFF
CDR3 DNA: TGTGCCAGCTCACTACGAACGGGACAGGGTAGTGGCACCGGGGAGCTGTTTTTT

D gene: TRBD1
V gene: TRBV7-8
clone size: -
J gene: TRBJ1-5
CDR3 protein: CASSLEDSQGAVGQPQHF
CDR3 DNA: TGTGCCAGCAGCTTAGAGGATTCTCAGGGGGCGGTGGGTCAGCCCCAGCATTTT

D gene: -
V gene: TRBV3-1/TRBV3-2
clone size: -
J gene: TRBJ1-2
CDR3 protein: CASSETGRGAGYTF
CDR3 DNA: TGTGCCAGCAGCGAAACAGGGAGGGGTGCTGGCTACACCTTC

D gene: TRBD1
V gene: TRBV5-6
clone size: once
J gene: TRBJ1-2
CDR3 protein: CASSGPGQRSGYTF
CDR3 DNA: TGTGCCAGCAGCGGGCCGGGACAGCGGAGCGGCTACACCTTC

D gene: TRBD1
V gene: TRBV19
clone size: -
J gene: TRBJ1-5
CDR3 protein: CASQTGRQPQHF
CDR3 DNA: TGTGCCAGTCAGACAGGGAGGCAGCCCCAGCATTTT

D gene: TRBD1
V gene: TRBV7-2
clone size: -
J gene: TRBJ1-2
CDR3 protein: CASSLTGGRRGDYGYTF
CDR3 DNA: TGTGCCAGCAGCCTTACAGGGGGTAGAAGGGGGGACTATGGCTACACCTTC

D gene: -
V gene: TRBV19
clone size: few
J gene: TRBJ1-2
CDR3 protein: CASKDTRIPYGYTF
CDR3 DNA: TGTGCCAGTAAAGACACCCGTATACCTTATGGCTACACCTTC

D gene: -
V gene: TRBV19
clone size: -
J gene: TRBJ1-5
CDR3 protein: CASSTQGRGNQPQHF
CDR3 DNA: TGTGCCAGTAGTACCCAGGGAAGGGGTAATCAGCCCCAGCATTTT

D gene: -
V gene: TRBV10-3
clone size: -
J gene: TRBJ2-7
CDR3 protein: CAISADSSYEQYF
CDR3 DNA: TGTGCCATCAGTGCGGACAGCTCCTACGAGCAGTACTTC

D gene: -
V gene: TRBV21-1
clone size: -
J gene: TRBJ1-2
CDR3 protein: CASSKGPENYGYTF
CDR3 DNA: TGTGCCAGCAGCAAAGGGCCAGAAAACTATGGCTACACCTTC

D gene: TRBD2
V gene: TRBV12-5
clone size: -
J gene: TRBJ2-1
CDR3 protein: CASGLVWQGGREVPYNEQFF
CDR3 DNA: TGTGCTAGTGGTTTGGTATGGCAGGGTGGGAGGGAGGTCCCCTACAATGAGCAGTTCTTC

D gene: -
V gene: TRBV5-1
clone size: -
J gene: TRBJ2-1
CDR3 protein: CASSLEGRGPNEQFF
CDR3 DNA: TGCGCCAGCAGCTTGGAAGGGCGGGGGCCCAATGAGCAGTTCTTC

D gene: TRBD1
V gene: TRBV5-1
clone size: -
J gene: TRBJ1-4
CDR3 protein: CASSLRDRGNYEKLFF
CDR3 DNA: TGCGCCAGCAGCTTGAGGGACAGGGGAAACTATGAAAAACTGTTTTTT

D gene: -
V gene: TRBV10-3
clone size: -
J gene: TRBJ1-1
CDR3 protein: CASMGAGATEAFF
CDR3 DNA: TGTGCCAGCATGGGGGCAGGGGCCACTGAAGCTTTCTTT

D gene: -
V gene: TRBV4-1
clone size: -
J gene: TRBJ1-2
CDR3 protein: CASSARGNYGYTF
CDR3 DNA: TGCGCCAGCAGCGCACGAGGCAACTATGGCTACACCTTC

D gene: -
V gene: TRBV6-6
clone size: -
J gene: TRBJ2-1
CDR3 protein: CASSSTGSSYNEQFF
CDR3 DNA: TGTGCCAGCAGTTCCACAGGGAGCTCCTACAATGAGCAGTTCTTC

D gene: -
V gene: TRBV6-1
clone size: -
J gene: TRBJ2-7
CDR3 protein: CASSESRYEQYF
CDR3 DNA: TGTGCCAGCAGTGAGAGCCGGTACGAGCAGTACTTC

D gene: -
V gene: TRBV5-1
clone size: -
J gene: TRBJ1-3
CDR3 protein: CASSLGQRSGNTIYF
CDR3 DNA: TGCGCCAGCAGCTTGGGGCAGCGCTCTGGAAACACCATATATTTT

D gene: -
V gene: TRBV5-4
clone size: -
J gene: TRBJ1-2
CDR3 protein: CASSLLGGPPGGYTF
CDR3 DNA: TGTGCCAGCAGCTTACTAGGTGGGCCCCCGGGTGGCTACACCTTC